The table lists the clone carrying this T cell receptor (beta chain) with many counts. As yet, its antigen is unknown. This record belongs to a study of response to subunit inactivated influenza vaccine. Study-wide results and caveats: Authors suggested that a seasonal influenza vaccination recruits few new T cells each time.

TCRdb analysed the RT-PCR reads with MiXCR anew, one entry per CDR3 protein. The sample shows about 610,000 distinct CDR3 sequences, around 15% of them seen only once. The V and J ends lost 1 base and 9 bases respectively, with 19 bases between them. CDR3 length equals 15 residues. The rearrangement uses TRBV12-3 or TRBV12-4 and TRBJ2-7, with D perhaps matching TRBD1 or TRBD2 (5 bases each). The sample in question was PBMCs from blood, obtained 11 to 12 days after vaccination. The source of this sequence is a middle-aged man who received an inactivated influenza vaccine. This chain's CDR3 is CASSLGIPEGLWQYF. The CDR3 DNA reads as TGTGCCAGCAGTTTAGGAATCCCCGAGGGGTTGTGGCAGTACTTC.